This is a list of T cell receptor beta chains from one sample in a study of cytomegalovirus exposure and HLA in healthy donors. The protocol was immunoSEQ multiplex PCR, while the TCRdb copy is restricted to in-frame clones and leaves out a portion. The sample includes more than 150,000 clones, over 75% of them seen just once. Specimen: PBMCs. The receptors here all came from a girl under three years old in good health and CMV-seronegative. The CDR3 runs from the conserved cysteine through the conserved F or W.

TRBV7-9	TRBJ1-4	CASSRDRGPANEKLFF
TRBV6-1	TRBJ2-7	CASSEGPSGGYEQYF
TRBV6-1	TRBJ2-7	CASSDDRDRYEQYF
TRBV5-4	NA	CASSLSEDRGAYEQYF
TRBV4-3	TRBJ2-3	CASSQAPTSGRMGRTDTQYF
TRBV6-5	TRBJ2-1	CASSETYNEQFF
TRBV7-2	TRBJ2-3	CASSVGLAGGHSSTDTQYF
TRBV6-1	TRBJ2-5	CASSQETQYF
TRBV13	TRBJ1-2	CASSLRRGYTF
TRBV6-1	TRBJ2-7	CASSEDRGTGQYF
TRBV4-3	TRBJ2-1	CASSRSRDRVLFEQFF
TRBV7-6	TRBJ2-3	CASSLAQVTDTQYF
TRBV6-5	TRBJ1-5	CASSYGGSNQPQHF
TRBV6-5	TRBJ2-1	CASMGRGAYNEQFF
TRBV19	TRBJ2-2	CASSIRGAGELFF
TRBV27	TRBJ2-1	CASSRHPEGRFGEQFF
TRBV29-1	TRBJ1-1	CSVVWTGVNTEAFF
TRBV6-4	TRBJ2-2	CASSASELIAGGGTGELFF
TRBV20-1	TRBJ1-4	CSAREMGGVFF
TRBV29-1	TRBJ2-5	CSVEEIVSGFFQYF
TRBV7-6	TRBJ2-7	CASSLDRGLYEQYF
TRBV7-2	TRBJ2-3	CASSLTRTGNTQYF
TRBV14	TRBJ2-1	CASSPLGLAGNEQFF
TRBV2	TRBJ2-1	CASTELAGAYNEQFF
TRBV6-5	TRBJ2-3	CASSQSGMGEDTQYF
TRBV2	TRBJ1-1	CASSEATGGEAFF
TRBV7-9	TRBJ2-2	CASSLGGAGGGAGELFF
TRBV27	NA	CASSFQGPSYEQYF
TRBV5-1	TRBJ2-5	CASRPLGLASETQYF
TRBV6-5	TRBJ2-1	CASSYSFADRGHEQFF
TRBV6-5	TRBJ2-7	CASSFRQASYEQYF
TRBV5-1	TRBJ2-7	CASSLTSGTFYEQYF
TRBV5-4	TRBJ1-1	CASSLYKGQGRNTEAFF
TRBV6-1	TRBJ1-2	CASRRTGEAGYTF
TRBV6-5	TRBJ1-2	CASSYKEENYGYTF
TRBV5-1	TRBJ2-2	CASSFTGGASGELFF